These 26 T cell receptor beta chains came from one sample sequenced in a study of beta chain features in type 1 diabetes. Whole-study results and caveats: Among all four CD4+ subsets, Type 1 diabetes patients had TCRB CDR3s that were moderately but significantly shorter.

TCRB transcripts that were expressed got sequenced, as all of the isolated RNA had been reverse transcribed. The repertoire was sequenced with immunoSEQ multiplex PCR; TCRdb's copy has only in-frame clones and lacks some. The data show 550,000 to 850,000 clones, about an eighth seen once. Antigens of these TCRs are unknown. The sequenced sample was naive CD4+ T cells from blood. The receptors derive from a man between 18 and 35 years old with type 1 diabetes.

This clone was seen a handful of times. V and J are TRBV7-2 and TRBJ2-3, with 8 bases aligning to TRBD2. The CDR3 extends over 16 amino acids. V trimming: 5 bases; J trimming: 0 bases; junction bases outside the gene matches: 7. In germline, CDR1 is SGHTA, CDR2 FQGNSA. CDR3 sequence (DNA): TGTGCCAGCAGCATAAACGGGGGGGCAAGCACAGATACGCAGTATTTT. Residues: CASSINGGASTDTQYF.

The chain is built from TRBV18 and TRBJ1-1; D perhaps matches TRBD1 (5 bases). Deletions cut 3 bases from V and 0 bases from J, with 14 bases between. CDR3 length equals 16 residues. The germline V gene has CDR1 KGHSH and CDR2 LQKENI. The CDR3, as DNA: TGTGCCAGCTCACCTCAACCCGGGACCCTGAACACTGAAGCTTTCTTT. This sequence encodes CASSPQPGTLNTEAFF.

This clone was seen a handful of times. This CDR3 reads CASSLRWLSQETQYF. The CDR3 nucleotides read TGTGCCAGCAGCTTAAGGTGGCTCTCCCAAGAGACCCAGTACTTC. This chain connects TRBV7-6 to TRBJ2-5; D is unresolved. This CDR3 has 15 amino acids. CDR1 is SGHVS and CDR2 is FNYEAQ in the germline V gene. Between the trimmed V and J ends, which lost 2 bases and 1 base, there was a span of 11 bases. The variable domain in full, with the rest retrieved from reference TRBV7-6 and TRBJ2-5, is GAGVSQSPRYKVTKRGQDVALRCDPISGHVSLYWYRQALGQGPEFLTYFNYEAQQDKSGLPNDRFSAERPEGSISTLTIQRTEQRDSAMYRCASSLRWLSQETQYFGPGTRLLVL.

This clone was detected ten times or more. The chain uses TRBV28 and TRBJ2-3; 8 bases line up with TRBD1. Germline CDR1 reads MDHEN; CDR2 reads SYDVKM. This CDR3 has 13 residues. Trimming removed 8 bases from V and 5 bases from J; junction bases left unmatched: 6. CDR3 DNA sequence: TGTGCCAGCTGGCGGACAGGGAGAGATACGCAGTATTTT. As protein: CASWRTGRDTQYF.

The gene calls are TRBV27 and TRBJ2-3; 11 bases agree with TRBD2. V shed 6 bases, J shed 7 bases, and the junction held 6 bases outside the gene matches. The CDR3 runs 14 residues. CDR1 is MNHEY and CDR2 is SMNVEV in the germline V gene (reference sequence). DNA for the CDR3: TGTGCCAGCAGCCTAGGGACTAGCGGTAATACGCAGTATTTT. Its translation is CASSLGTSGNTQYF.

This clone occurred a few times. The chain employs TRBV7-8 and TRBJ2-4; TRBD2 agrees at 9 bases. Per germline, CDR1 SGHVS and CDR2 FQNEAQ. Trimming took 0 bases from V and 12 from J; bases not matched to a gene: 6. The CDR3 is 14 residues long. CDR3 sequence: CASSLARAGGRQYF. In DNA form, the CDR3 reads TGTGCCAGCAGCTTAGCCCGAGCGGGGGGCCGTCAGTACTTC.

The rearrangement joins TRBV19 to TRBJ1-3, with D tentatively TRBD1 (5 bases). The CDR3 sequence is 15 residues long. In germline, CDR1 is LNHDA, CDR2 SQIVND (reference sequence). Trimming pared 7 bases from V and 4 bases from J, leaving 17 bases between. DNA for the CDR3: TGTGCCAGTACCCCTGGTGGGGACCACGGAAACACCATATATTTT. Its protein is CASTPGGDHGNTIYF.

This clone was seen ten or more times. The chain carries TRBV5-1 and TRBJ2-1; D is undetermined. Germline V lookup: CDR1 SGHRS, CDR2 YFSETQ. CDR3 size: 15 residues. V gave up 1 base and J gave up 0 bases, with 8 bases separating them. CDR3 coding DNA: TGCGCCAGCAGCTTGCGAAGGGACTCCTACAATGAGCAGTTCTTC. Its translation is CASSLRRDSYNEQFF.

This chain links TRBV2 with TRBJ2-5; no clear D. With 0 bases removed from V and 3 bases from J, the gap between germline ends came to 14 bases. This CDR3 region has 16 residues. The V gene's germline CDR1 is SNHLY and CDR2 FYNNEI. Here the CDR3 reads CASSEALISPKETQYF. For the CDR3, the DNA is TGTGCCAGCAGTGAAGCGCTTATTTCGCCGAAAGAGACCCAGTACTTC.

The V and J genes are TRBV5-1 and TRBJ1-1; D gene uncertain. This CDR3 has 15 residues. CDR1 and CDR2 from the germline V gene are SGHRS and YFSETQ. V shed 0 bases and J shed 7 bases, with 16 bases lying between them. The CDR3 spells CASSLGTEGTYEAFF. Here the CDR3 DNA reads TGCGCCAGCAGCTTGGGTACAGAAGGTACCTATGAAGCTTTCTTT.

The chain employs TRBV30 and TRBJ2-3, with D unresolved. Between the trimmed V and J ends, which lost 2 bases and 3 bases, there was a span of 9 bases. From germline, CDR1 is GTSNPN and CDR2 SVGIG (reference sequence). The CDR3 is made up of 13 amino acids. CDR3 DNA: TGTGCCTGGAGTCCTACCAGGACAGATACGCAGTATTTT. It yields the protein CAWSPTRTDTQYF.

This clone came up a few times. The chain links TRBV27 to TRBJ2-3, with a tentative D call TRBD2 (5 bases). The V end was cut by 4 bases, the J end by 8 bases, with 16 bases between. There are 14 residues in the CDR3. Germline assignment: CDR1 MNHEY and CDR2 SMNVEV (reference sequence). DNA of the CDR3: TGTGCCAGCAGTTCCCCCAGCCCCCGGGGTACGCAGTATTTT. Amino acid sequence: CASSSPSPRGTQYF.

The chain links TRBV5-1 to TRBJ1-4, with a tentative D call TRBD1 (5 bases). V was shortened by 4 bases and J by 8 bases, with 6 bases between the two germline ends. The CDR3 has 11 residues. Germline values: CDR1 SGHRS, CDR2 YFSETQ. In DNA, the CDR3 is TGCGCCAGCAGCGGGGACGAAAAACTGTTTTTT. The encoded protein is CASSGDEKLFF.

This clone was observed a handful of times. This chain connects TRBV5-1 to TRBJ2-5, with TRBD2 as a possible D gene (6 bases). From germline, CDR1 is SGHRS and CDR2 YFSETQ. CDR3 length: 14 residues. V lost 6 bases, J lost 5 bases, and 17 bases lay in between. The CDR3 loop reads CASNTQAGRETQYF. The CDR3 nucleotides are TGCGCCAGCAACACTCAGGCGGGGCGGGAGACCCAGTACTTC. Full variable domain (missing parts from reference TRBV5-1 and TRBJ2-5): KAGVTQTPRYLIKTRGQQVTLSCSPISGHRSVSWYQQTPGQGLQFLFEYFSETQRNKGNFPGRFSGRQFSNSRSEMNVSTLELGDSALYLCASNTQAGRETQYFGPGTRLLVL.

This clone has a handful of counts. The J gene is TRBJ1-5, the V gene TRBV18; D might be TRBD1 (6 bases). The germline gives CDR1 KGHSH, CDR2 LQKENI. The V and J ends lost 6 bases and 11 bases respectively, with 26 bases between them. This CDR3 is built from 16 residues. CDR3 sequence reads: CASSPTDRHGGSAQHF. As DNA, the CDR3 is TGTGCCAGCTCCCCGACGGACAGACACGGAGGTTCGGCCCAGCATTTT. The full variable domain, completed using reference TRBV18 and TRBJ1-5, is NAGVMQNPRHLVRRRGQEARLRCSPMKGHSHVYWYRQLPEEGLKFMVYLQKENIIDESGMPKERFSAEFPKEGPSILRIQQVVRGDSAAYFCASSPTDRHGGSAQHFGDGTRLSIL.

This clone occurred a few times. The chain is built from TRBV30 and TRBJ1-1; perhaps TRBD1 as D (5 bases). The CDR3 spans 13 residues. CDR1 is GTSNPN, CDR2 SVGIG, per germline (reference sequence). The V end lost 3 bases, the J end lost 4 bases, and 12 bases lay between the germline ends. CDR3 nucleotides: TGTGCCTGGAGCTTGGGGGGGTTCACTGAAGCTTTCTTT. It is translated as CAWSLGGFTEAFF.

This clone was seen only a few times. The CDR3 loop is CASSTPGRVYEQYF. The CDR3 DNA reads as TGTGCCAGCAGCACACCCGGACGGGTCTACGAGCAGTACTTC. This chain uses TRBV28 with TRBJ2-7; D remains ambiguous. Germline V gives CDR1 MDHEN, CDR2 SYDVKM. The CDR3 runs to 14 residues. The V end was cut by 6 bases, the J end by 3 bases, with 15 bases between.

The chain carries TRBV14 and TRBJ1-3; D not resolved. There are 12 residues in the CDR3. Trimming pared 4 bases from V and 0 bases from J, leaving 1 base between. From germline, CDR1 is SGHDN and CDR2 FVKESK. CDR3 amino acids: CASSPSGNTIYF. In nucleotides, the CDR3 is TGTGCCAGCAGCCCCTCTGGAAACACCATATATTTT.

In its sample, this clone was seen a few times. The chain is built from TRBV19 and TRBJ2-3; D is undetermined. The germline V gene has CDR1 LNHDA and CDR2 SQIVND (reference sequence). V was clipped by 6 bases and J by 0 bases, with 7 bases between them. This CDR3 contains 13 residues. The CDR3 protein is CASRNPSTDTQYF. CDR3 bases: TGTGCCAGTAGGAACCCTAGCACAGATACGCAGTATTTT.

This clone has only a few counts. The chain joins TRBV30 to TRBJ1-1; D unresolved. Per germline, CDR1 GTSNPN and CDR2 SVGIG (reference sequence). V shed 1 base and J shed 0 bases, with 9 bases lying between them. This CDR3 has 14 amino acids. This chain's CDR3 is CAWSDGPMNTEAFF. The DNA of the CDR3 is TGTGCCTGGAGTGATGGACCCATGAACACTGAAGCTTTCTTT. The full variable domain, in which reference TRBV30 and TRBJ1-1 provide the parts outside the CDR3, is SQTIHQWPATLVQPVGSPLSLECTVEGTSNPNLYWYRQAAGRGLQLLFYSVGIGQISSEVPQNLSASRPQDRQFILSSKKLLLSDSGFYLCAWSDGPMNTEAFFGQGTRLTVV.

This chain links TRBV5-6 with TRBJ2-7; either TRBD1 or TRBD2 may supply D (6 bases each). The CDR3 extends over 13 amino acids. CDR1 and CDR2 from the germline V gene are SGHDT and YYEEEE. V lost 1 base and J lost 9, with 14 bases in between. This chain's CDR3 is CASSLPGAMGQYF. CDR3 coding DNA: TGTGCCAGCAGCTTGCCGGGGGCCATGGGGCAGTACTTC. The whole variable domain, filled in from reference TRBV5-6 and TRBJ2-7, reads DAGVTQSPTHLIKTRGQQVTLRCSPKSGHDTVSWYQQALGQGPQFIFQYYEEEERQRGNFPDRFSGHQFPNYSSELNVNALLLGDSALYLCASSLPGAMGQYFGPGTRLTVT.

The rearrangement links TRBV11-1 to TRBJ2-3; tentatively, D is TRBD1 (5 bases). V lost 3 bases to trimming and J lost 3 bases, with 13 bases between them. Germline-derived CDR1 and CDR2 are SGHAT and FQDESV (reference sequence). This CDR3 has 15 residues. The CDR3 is CASSFEGHTTDTQYF. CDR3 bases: TGTGCCAGCAGCTTTGAAGGACACACTACAGATACGCAGTATTTT.

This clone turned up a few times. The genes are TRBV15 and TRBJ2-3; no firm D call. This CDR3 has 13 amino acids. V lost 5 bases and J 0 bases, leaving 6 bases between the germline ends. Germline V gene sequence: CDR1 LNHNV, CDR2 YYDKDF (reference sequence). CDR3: CATSPPSTDTQYF. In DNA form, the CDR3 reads TGTGCCACCAGCCCCCCTAGCACAGATACGCAGTATTTT.

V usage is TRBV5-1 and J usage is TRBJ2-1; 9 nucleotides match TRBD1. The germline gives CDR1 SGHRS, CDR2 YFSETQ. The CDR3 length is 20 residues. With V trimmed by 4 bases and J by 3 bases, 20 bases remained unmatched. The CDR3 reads CASSLRQRDREWLLYNEQFF. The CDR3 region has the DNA TGCGCCAGCAGCCTAAGACAACGGGACAGGGAATGGCTCCTCTACAATGAGCAGTTCTTC.

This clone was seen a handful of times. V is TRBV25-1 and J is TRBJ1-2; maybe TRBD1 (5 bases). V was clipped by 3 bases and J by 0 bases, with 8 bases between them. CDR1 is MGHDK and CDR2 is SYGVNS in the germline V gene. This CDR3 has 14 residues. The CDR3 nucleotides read TGTGCCAGCAGTGATCTGACAGCTAACTATGGCTACACCTTC. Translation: CASSDLTANYGYTF.

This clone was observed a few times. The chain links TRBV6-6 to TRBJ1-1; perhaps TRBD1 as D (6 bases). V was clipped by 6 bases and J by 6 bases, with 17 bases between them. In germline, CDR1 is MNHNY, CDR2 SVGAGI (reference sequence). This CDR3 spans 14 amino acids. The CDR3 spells CASSALPDRAEAFF. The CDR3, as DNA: TGTGCCAGCAGCGCACTCCCGGACAGAGCTGAAGCTTTCTTT.